The next 21 T cell receptor beta chains were all read from a single sample in a study of T cells in Graves' hyperthyroidism and ophthalmopathy. Amplified TCR beta CDR3 regions came from RNA transcripts. First-round RT-PCR of the TCR CDR3 relied on the HTBI primer set. TCRdb reprocessed the multiplex PCR reads with MiXCR, giving one entry per CDR3 protein. The repertoire has 550,000 to 600,000 distinct CDR3 sequences, about 14% of them found once; the top ten carry more than 6%. Sequencing was performed on blood. The source is a woman aged 18-30 years with Graves' ophthalmopathy.

This chain connects TRBV7-9 to TRBJ2-3, with D tentatively TRBD1 (6 bases). This CDR3 is built from 16 residues. Germline CDR1 and CDR2: SEHNR and FQNEAQ (reference sequence). Deletions cut 5 bases from V and 0 bases from J, with 15 bases between. The chain's CDR3 is CASSEAGARSTDTQYF. CDR3 bases: TGTGCCAGCAGCGAGGCAGGGGCCAGGAGCACAGATACGCAGTATTTT.

This clonotype appeared a few times. The gene calls are TRBV7-8 and TRBJ2-3; maybe TRBD1 (6 bases). V shed 8 bases and J shed 0 bases, with 12 bases lying between them. Per germline, CDR1 SGHVS and CDR2 FQNEAQ. CDR3 length: 14 amino acids. Here the CDR3 reads CASQGRVSTDTQYF. In DNA, the CDR3 is TGTGCCAGCCAGGGGCGGGTGAGCACAGATACGCAGTATTTT.

Regarding this clonotype: A much larger clone sits a single nucleotide away, making a read error possible. The CDR3 does not close with the conserved phenylalanine or tryptophan, likely indicating a read error. The chain links TRBV14 to TRBJ2-7, with TRBD2 as a possible D gene (6 bases). The CDR3 spans 14 residues. Germline CDR1 reads SGHDN; CDR2 reads FVKESK. The V and J ends lost 0 bases and 7 bases respectively, with 13 bases between them. The DNA for the CDR3 is TGTGCCAGCAGCCAAGATCGGCGGGACTGGGAGCAGTACCTC. It encodes CASSQDRRDWEQYL.

This clonotype was detected ten times or more. This rearrangement joins TRBV2 to TRBJ1-5; D gene unclear. Germline CDR1 reads SNHLY; CDR2 reads FYNNEI. Trimming cost V 6 bases and J 3 bases, with 9 bases left between them. The length of the CDR3 is 13 residues. Written as DNA, the CDR3 is TGTGCCAGCAGGGGGAGGATCAATCAGCCCCAGCATTTT. This codes for CASRGRINQPQHF.

At least ten counts were recorded for this clonotype. The chain links TRBV27 to TRBJ2-2, with 10 bases identical to TRBD2. Trimming cost V 10 bases and J 4 bases; bases outside gene matches: 12. The germline CDR1 and CDR2 sequences are MNHEY and SMNVEV (reference sequence). This CDR3 has 16 residues. CDR3 DNA: TGTGCCACCTCGCGGGCTAGCGGGAGAGGCACCGGGGAGCTGTTTTTT. Translated: CATSRASGRGTGELFF.

The sample holds many counts of this clonotype. V and J are TRBV3-1 and TRBJ1-1; 10 positions match TRBD1. The trim removed 2 bases at V and 8 bases at J, leaving 5 bases unmatched. This CDR3 spans 14 amino acids. Germline CDR1 LGHDT, CDR2 YNNKEL (reference sequence). The CDR3 DNA follows: TGTGCCAGCAGCCAACAGGACAGGGGGAGGGAAGCTTTCTTT. Translation gives CASSQQDRGREAFF.

The V call is TRBV27, the J call TRBJ2-7; D is undetermined. With 2 bases removed from V and 6 bases from J, the gap between germline ends came to 17 bases. Germline-derived CDR1 and CDR2 are MNHEY and SMNVEV (reference sequence). The CDR3 is made up of 15 amino acids. The CDR3, as DNA: TGTGCCAGCAGTTTAGTAGGCAATTCGGTCAGCGAGCAGTACTTC. This sequence encodes CASSLVGNSVSEQYF.

In this sample, this clonotype turned up many times. The J gene is TRBJ2-1, the V gene TRBV7-3; D perhaps matches TRBD2 (6 bases). Looked up from germline, CDR1 is SGHTA and CDR2 is FQGTGA. Deletions cut 5 bases from V and 8 bases from J, with 19 bases between. This CDR3 has 15 residues. The CDR3 region is CASSARWGDGDEQFF. CDR3 bases: TGTGCCAGCAGCGCCCGGTGGGGGGATGGGGATGAGCAGTTCTTC.

This clonotype was observed a few times. The chain carries TRBV30 and TRBJ2-2; 7 bases fit TRBD1. The CDR3 sequence is 12 residues long. J gave up 6 bases and V 5 bases, and 3 bases lay outside the gene matches. CDR1 and CDR2 (germline): GTSNPN, SVGIG (reference sequence). CDR3 sequence reads: CAWPGGAGELFF. DNA for the CDR3: TGTGCCTGGCCAGGGGGTGCCGGGGAGCTGTTTTTT. Looking up the rest from reference TRBV30 and TRBJ2-2 gives the full variable domain: SQTIHQWPATLVQPVGSPLSLECTVEGTSNPNLYWYRQAAGRGLQLLFYSVGIGQISSEVPQNLSASRPQDRQFILSSKKLLLSDSGFYLCAWPGGAGELFFGEGSRLTVL.

This clonotype was recorded a few times. V gene TRBV5-5 combines with J gene TRBJ1-2; 7 bases map to TRBD1. CDR1 SGHKS and CDR2 YYEKEE come from the germline V gene (reference sequence). With V trimmed by 5 bases and J by 4 bases, 5 bases remained unmatched. The length of the CDR3 is 13 residues. CDR3 nucleotides: TGTGCCAGCAGGCCAGGGGGTGTCTATGGCTACACCTTC. Encoded protein: CASRPGGVYGYTF.

V and J are TRBV6-2 or TRBV6-3 and TRBJ2-3; D is perhaps TRBD1 (6 bases). CDR3 size: 16 residues. Between the trimmed V and J ends, which lost 2 bases and 0 bases, there was a span of 12 bases. Germline-derived CDR1 and CDR2 are MNHEY and SVGEGT. The CDR3 DNA is TGTGCCAGCAGTTACGGGGACACAGGTAGCACAGATACGCAGTATTTT. Its translation: CASSYGDTGSTDTQYF.

Many counts were recorded for this clonotype. This chain joins TRBV12-3 or TRBV12-4 and TRBJ2-4; tentative D call: TRBD1 (6 bases). This CDR3 has 17 residues. V was shortened by 6 bases and J by 0 bases, with 18 bases between the two germline ends. In DNA, the CDR3 is TGTGCCAGCAGCACCCGGACAGCTTCGCTAGCCAAAAACATTCAGTACTTC. The encoded protein is CASSTRTASLAKNIQYF.

This clonotype was picked up many times. The chain links TRBV6-5 to TRBJ2-7, with D maybe TRBD1 (5 bases). The germline gives CDR1 MNHEY, CDR2 SVGAGI. The CDR3 consists of 15 residues. V was shortened by 0 bases and J by 5 bases, with 14 bases between the two germline ends. CDR3 residues: CASSYSNQGIDEQYF. For the CDR3, the DNA is TGTGCCAGCAGTTACTCGAACCAGGGTATCGACGAGCAGTACTTC.

The table lists this clonotype with a few counts. The chain carries TRBV9 and TRBJ2-7; D is possibly TRBD2 (6 bases). CDR3 length: 16 residues. Germline assignment: CDR1 SGDLS and CDR2 YYNGEE. Trimming pared 0 bases from V and 0 bases from J, leaving 13 bases between. CDR3 bases: TGTGCCAGCAGCGTAGCCGCCGCGGGAAACTCCTACGAGCAGTACTTC. As protein: CASSVAAAGNSYEQYF.

This clonotype was counted at least ten times. V and J are TRBV20-1 and TRBJ2-3; D possibly corresponds to TRBD2 (6 bases). The germline V gene encodes CDR1 DFQATT and CDR2 SNEGSKA (reference sequence). This CDR3 region has 15 residues. Between the trimmed V and J ends, which lost 0 bases and 2 bases, there was a span of 12 bases. The CDR3 spells CSARDPGTYTDTQYF. The CDR3 DNA sequence: TGCAGTGCTAGAGATCCCGGGACTTACACAGATACGCAGTATTTT.

This clonotype was found a few times. The V gene is TRBV2, the J gene TRBJ2-4; perhaps TRBD2 as D (5 bases). Trimming stripped 6 bases from V and 1 base from J, with 13 bases between. The CDR3 spans 15 residues. Germline V CDR1 and CDR2: SNHLY, FYNNEI. The CDR3 region is CASSLRAAAKNIQYF. The CDR3, as DNA: TGTGCCAGCAGCCTGAGAGCGGCGGCCAAAAACATTCAGTACTTC.

This clonotype was seen repeatedly, ten times or more. The chain links TRBV3-1 to TRBJ1-1, with 8 bases lining up with TRBD1. Trimming cost V 2 bases and J 11 bases; bases outside gene matches: 10. CDR1 and CDR2 (germline): LGHDT, YNNKEL (reference sequence). This CDR3 is built from 14 residues. The CDR3 protein is CASSQSARGRDAFF. The CDR3 nucleotides are TGTGCCAGCAGCCAATCGGCCAGGGGGCGTGATGCTTTCTTT.

This clonotype has a count of ten or more. The chain employs TRBV12-3 or TRBV12-4 and TRBJ2-3; D is undetermined. This CDR3 is built from 14 residues. Trimming cost V 7 bases and J 2 bases, with 13 bases left between them. The CDR3 region is CASTRLGFTDTQYF. The CDR3 DNA reads as TGTGCCAGCACCCGACTGGGCTTCACAGATACGCAGTATTTT.

There are a few counts of this clonotype. The V and J genes are TRBV19 and TRBJ1-5; 8 bases fit TRBD1. The CDR3 length is 19 residues. CDR1 and CDR2 from the germline V gene are LNHDA and SQIVND (reference sequence). V dropped 6 bases and J dropped 0; count of bases not matched to a gene: 16. In DNA, the CDR3 is TGTGCCAGTAGCCCTCGAGGAAAACCGACAGGGGCTAGCAATCAGCCCCAGCATTTT. Its protein product is CASSPRGKPTGASNQPQHF. Together with reference TRBV19 and TRBJ1-5, the CDR3 gives the full variable domain: DGGITQSPKYLFRKEGQNVTLSCEQNLNHDAMYWYRQDPGQGLRLIYYSQIVNDFQKGDIAEGYSVSREKKESFPLTVTSAQKNPTAFYLCASSPRGKPTGASNQPQHFGDGTRLSIL.

J is TRBJ2-1 and V is TRBV5-6; no clear D. V lost 0 bases, J lost 6 bases, and 7 bases lay in between. The CDR3 length is 13 residues. Germline V gene data show CDR1 as SGHDT and CDR2 as YYEEEE. The CDR3 protein is CASSLGLLNEQFF. CDR3 nucleotide sequence: TGTGCCAGCAGCTTGGGTCTCCTCAATGAGCAGTTCTTC. Supplemented by reference TRBV5-6 and TRBJ2-1, the full variable domain reads DAGVTQSPTHLIKTRGQQVTLRCSPKSGHDTVSWYQQALGQGPQFIFQYYEEEERQRGNFPDRFSGHQFPNYSSELNVNALLLGDSALYLCASSLGLLNEQFFGPGTRLTVL.

This clonotype was found a few times. The gene calls are TRBV14 and TRBJ1-2; TRBD1 matches 8 bases. The CDR3 is 16 residues long. Germline V lookup: CDR1 SGHDN, CDR2 FVKESK. The ends lost 0 bases at V and 3 bases at J; junction bases unmatched: 6. CDR3 in amino acids: CASSQEDREIYYGYTF. The CDR3 DNA reads TGTGCCAGCAGCCAAGAGGACAGGGAGATCTACTATGGCTACACCTTC.